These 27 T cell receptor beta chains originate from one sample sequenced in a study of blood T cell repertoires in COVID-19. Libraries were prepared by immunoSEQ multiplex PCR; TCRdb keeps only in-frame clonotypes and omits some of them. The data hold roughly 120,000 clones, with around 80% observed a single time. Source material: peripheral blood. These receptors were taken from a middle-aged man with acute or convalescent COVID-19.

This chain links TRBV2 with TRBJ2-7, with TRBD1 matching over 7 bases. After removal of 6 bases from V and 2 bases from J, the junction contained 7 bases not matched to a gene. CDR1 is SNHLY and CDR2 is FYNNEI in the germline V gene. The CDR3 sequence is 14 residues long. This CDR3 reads CASRRTGGTYEQYF. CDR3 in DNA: TGTGCCAGCAGGAGGACAGGAGGAACCTACGAGCAGTACTTC.

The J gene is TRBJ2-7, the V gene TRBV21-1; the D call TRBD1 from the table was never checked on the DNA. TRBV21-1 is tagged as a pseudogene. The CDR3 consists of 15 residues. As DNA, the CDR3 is TGTGCCAGCAGCAAGGGACAGGGGAAATGCGGCGAGCAGTACTTC. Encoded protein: CASSKGQGKCGEQYF.

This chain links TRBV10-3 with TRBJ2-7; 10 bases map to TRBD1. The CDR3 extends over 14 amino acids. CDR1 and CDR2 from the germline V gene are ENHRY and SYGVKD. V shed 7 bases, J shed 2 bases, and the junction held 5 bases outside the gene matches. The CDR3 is CAINPGQGTYEQYF. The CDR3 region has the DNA TGTGCCATCAATCCGGGACAGGGGACCTACGAGCAGTACTTC.

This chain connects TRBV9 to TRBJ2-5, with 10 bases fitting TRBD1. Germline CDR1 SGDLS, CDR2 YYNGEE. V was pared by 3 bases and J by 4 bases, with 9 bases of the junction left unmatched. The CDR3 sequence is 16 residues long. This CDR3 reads CASSAMGQGRIETQYF. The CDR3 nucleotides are TGTGCCAGCAGCGCCATGGGACAGGGGAGGATAGAGACCCAGTACTTC.

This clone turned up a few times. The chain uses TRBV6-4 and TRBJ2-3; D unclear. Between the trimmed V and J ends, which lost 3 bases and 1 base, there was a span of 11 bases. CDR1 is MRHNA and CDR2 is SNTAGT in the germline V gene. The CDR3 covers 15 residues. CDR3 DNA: TGTGCCAGCAGTGAATTCACATCCGGCACAGATACGCAGTATTTT. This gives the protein CASSEFTSGTDTQYF.

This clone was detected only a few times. CDR3 sequence reads: CASSQEYRGNYGYTF. The CDR3 coding sequence is TGTGCCAGCAGCCAAGAATATAGGGGTAACTATGGCTACACCTTC. The chain has TRBV3-1 (or the pseudogene TRBV3-2) and TRBJ1-2; tentatively, D is TRBD1 (5 bases). There are 15 residues in the CDR3. The germline CDR1 and CDR2 sequences are LGHDT and YNNKEL (reference sequence). V shed 0 bases and J shed 1 base, with 9 bases lying between them.

The CDR3 DNA follows: TGTGCCAGCAGTCAAATCCGAGCCTCGGAGAACTATGGCTACACCTTC. As protein: CASSQIRASENYGYTF. The chain is built from TRBV21-1 and TRBJ1-2. TRBV21-1 counts as a pseudogene. The length of the CDR3 is 16 residues.

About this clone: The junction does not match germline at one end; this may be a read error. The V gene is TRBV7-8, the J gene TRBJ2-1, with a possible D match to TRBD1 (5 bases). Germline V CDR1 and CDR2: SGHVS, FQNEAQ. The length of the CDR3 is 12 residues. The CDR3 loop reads CASSPRASRLLF. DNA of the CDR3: TGTGCCAGCAGCCCCAGGGCTAGTAGATTGCTCTTC.

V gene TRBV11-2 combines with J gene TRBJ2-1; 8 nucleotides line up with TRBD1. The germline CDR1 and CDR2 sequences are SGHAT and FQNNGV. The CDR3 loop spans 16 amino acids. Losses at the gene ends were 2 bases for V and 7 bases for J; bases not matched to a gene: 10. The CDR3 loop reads CASSLLFGQGKNEQFF. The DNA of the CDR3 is TGTGCCAGCAGCTTACTCTTTGGACAGGGAAAGAATGAGCAGTTCTTC.

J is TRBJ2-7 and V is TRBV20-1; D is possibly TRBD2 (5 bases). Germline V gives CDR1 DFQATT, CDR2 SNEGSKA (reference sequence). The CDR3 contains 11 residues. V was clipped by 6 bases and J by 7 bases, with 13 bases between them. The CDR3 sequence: CSAGIGIEQYF. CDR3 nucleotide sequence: TGCAGTGCCGGGATAGGGATTGAGCAGTACTTC.

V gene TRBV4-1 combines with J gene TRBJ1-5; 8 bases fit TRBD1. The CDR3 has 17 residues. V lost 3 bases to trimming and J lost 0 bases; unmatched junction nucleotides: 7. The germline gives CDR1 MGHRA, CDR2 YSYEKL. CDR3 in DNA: TGCGCCAGCAGCCAGAATCCGGGACAGGTTAGCAATCAGCCCCAGCATTTT. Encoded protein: CASSQNPGQVSNQPQHF.

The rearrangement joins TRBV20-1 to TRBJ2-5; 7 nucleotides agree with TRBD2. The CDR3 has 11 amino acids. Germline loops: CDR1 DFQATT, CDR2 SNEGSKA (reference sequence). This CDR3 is CSALAAETQYF. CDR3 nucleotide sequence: TGCAGCGCGCTAGCGGCGGAGACCCAGTACTTC.

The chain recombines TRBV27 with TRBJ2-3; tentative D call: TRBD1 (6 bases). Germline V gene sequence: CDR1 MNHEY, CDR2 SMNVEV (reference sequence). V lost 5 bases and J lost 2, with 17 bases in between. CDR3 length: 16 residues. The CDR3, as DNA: TGTGCCAGCAGTCCCCGAACAGGGAGCCTCACAGATACGCAGTATTTT. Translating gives CASSPRTGSLTDTQYF.

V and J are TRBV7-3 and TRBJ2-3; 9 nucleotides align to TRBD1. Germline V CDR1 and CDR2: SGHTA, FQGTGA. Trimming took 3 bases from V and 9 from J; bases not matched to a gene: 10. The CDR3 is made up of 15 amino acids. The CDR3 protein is CASSFTGQGEGTQYF. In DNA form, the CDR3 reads TGTGCCAGCAGCTTCACGGGACAGGGAGAAGGGACGCAGTATTTT. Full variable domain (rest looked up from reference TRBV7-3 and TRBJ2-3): GAGVSQTPSNKVTEKGKYVELRCDPISGHTALYWYRQSLGQGPEFLIYFQGTGAADDSGLPNDRFFAVRPEGSVSTLKIQRTERGDSAVYLCASSFTGQGEGTQYFGPGTRLTVL.

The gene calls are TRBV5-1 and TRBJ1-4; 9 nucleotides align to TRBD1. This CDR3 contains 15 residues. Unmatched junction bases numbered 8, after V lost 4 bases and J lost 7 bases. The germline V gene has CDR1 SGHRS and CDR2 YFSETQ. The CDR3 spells CASSPSGQGSEKLFF. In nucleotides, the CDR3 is TGCGCCAGCAGCCCGTCGGGACAGGGAAGTGAAAAACTGTTTTTT.

This CDR3 is CASRDRGPDTQYF. In nucleotides, the CDR3 is TGTGCCAGCCGAGACAGGGGACCAGATACGCAGTATTTT. This chain joins TRBV6-5 and TRBJ2-3; 8 bases fit TRBD1. The CDR3 runs 13 residues. The V gene's germline CDR1 is MNHEY and CDR2 SVGAGI. V lost 8 bases and J lost 4; bases outside the gene matches: 5.

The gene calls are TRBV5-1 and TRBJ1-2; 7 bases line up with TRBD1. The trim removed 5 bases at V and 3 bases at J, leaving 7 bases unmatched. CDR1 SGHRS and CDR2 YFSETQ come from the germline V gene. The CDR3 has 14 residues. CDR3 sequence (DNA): TGCGCCAGCAGGGTAGGAACAGGGGACTATGGCTACACCTTC. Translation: CASRVGTGDYGYTF.

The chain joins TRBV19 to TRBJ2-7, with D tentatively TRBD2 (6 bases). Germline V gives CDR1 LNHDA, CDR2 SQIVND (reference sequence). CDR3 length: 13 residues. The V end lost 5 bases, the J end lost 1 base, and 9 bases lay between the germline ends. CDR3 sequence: CASSFGTSYEQYF. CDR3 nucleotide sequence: TGTGCCAGTAGTTTCGGGACTTCCTACGAGCAGTACTTC.

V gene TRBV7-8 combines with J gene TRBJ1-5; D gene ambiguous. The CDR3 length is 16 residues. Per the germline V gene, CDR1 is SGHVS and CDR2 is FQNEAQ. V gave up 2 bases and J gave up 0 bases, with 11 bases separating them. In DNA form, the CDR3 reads TGTGCCAGCAGCTTACTTCAGGCTCATAGCAATCAGCCCCAGCATTTT. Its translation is CASSLLQAHSNQPQHF.

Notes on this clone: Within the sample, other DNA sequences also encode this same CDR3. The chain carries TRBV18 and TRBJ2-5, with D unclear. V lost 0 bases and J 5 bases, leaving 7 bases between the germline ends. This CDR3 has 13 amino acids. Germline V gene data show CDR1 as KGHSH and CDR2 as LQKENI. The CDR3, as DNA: TGTGCCAGCTCACCACCGTCCGGTGAGACCCAGTACTTC. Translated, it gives CASSPPSGETQYF.

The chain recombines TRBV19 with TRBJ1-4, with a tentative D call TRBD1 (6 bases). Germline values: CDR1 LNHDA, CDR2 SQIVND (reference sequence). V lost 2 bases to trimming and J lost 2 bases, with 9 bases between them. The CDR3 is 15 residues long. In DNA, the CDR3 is TGTGCCAGTAGTATAACTGGGGGCACTAATGAAAAACTGTTTTTT. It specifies CASSITGGTNEKLFF.

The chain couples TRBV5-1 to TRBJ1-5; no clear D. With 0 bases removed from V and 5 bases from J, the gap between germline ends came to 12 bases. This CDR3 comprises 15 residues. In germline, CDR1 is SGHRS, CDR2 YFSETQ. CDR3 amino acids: CASSLDGGRDQPQHF. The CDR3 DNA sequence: TGCGCCAGCAGCTTGGATGGAGGGAGGGATCAGCCCCAGCATTTT.

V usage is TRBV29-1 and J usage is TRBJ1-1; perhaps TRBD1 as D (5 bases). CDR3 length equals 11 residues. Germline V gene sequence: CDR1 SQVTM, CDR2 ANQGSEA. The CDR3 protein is CSSTVNTEAFF. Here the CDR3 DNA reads TGCAGTTCGACAGTGAACACTGAAGCTTTCTTT. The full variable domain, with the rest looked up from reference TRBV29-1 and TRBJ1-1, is SAVISQKPSRDICQRGTSLTIQCQVDSQVTMMFWYRQQPGQSLTLIATANQGSEATYESGFVIDKFPISRPNLTFSTLTVSNMSPEDSSIYLCSSTVNTEAFFGQGTRLTVV.

CDR3 coding DNA: TGCAGTGCTAGTCCGTCTGGAAACACCATATATTTT. Encoded protein: CSASPSGNTIYF. V gene TRBV20-1 combines with J gene TRBJ1-3; D is ambiguous. The CDR3 spans 12 residues. Trimming removed 3 bases at V and 1 base at J, with 4 bases between. The germline V gene has CDR1 DFQATT and CDR2 SNEGSKA (reference sequence).

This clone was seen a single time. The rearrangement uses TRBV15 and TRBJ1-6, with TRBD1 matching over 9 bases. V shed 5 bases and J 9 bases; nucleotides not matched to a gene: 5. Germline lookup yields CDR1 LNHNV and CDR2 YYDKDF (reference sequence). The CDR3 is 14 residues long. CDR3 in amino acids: CATSEDRGGSPLHF. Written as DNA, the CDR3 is TGTGCCACCAGCGAGGACAGGGGTGGTTCACCCCTCCACTTT.

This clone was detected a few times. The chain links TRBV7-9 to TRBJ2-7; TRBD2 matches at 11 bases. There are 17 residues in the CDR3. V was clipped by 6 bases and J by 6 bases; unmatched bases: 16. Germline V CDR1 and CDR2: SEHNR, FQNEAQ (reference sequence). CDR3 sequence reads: CASSPGLAARKPSEQYF. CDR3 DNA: TGTGCCAGCAGTCCGGGACTAGCGGCCCGGAAACCCAGCGAGCAGTACTTC. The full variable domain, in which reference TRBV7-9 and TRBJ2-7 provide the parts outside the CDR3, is DTGVSQNPRHKITKRGQNVTFRCDPISEHNRLYWYRQTLGQGPEFLTYFQNEAQLEKSRLLSDRFSAERPKGSFSTLEIQRTEQGDSAMYLCASSPGLAARKPSEQYFGPGTRLTVT.

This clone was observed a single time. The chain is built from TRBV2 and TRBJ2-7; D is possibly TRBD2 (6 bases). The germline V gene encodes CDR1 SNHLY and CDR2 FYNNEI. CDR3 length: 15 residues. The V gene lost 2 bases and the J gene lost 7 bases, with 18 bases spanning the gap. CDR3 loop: CASSELRLNRGEQYF. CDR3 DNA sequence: TGTGCCAGCAGTGAACTGAGGCTCAACCGGGGGGAGCAGTACTTC.